Below, 17 T cell receptor beta chains from the same sample are listed, as sequenced in a study of T cells after yellow fever vaccination (dated by TCRdb to the late 2010s). Per the publication, the treatment or condition label means: live attenuated yellow fever vaccine strain. The library was prepared using 5' RACE. The instrument was an Illumina NovaSeq 6000. TCRdb reanalyzed the raw reads on its own, using fastp at Q25 for trimming and MiXCR for clone calling, and kept in-frame beta chains. Identical CDR3 protein sequences are pooled into one entry, listed with their most common genes and DNA. In all, the sample holds hundreds of thousands of distinct CDR3 sequences, and over 15% of those were seen once. 15% to 20% of the sample is held by the ten biggest clonotypes. The specimen was PBMCs, collected before the yellow fever booster vaccination. These receptors were taken from a man aged 18 to 29 who received the YFV17D yellow fever vaccine.

The V gene is TRBV18, the J gene TRBJ1-2; possibly TRBD1 for D (5 bases). Germline V lookup: CDR1 KGHSH, CDR2 LQKENI. Trimming pared 3 bases from V and 5 bases from J, leaving 13 bases between. This CDR3 comprises 14 residues. CDR3 sequence: CASSPGTAVYGYTF. CDR3 coding DNA: TGTGCCAGCTCACCCGGGACGGCCGTGTATGGCTACACCTTC.

This clonotype showed up just a few times. The chain recombines TRBV6-1 with TRBJ2-7; D not resolved. Deletions cut 2 bases from V and 6 bases from J, with 14 bases between. Germline CDR1 and CDR2: MNHNS and SASEGT. The CDR3 consists of 14 residues. CDR3 protein: CASSESPFLVEQYF. DNA for the CDR3: TGTGCCAGCAGTGAATCTCCGTTCCTGGTCGAGCAGTACTTC.

This clonotype turned up a few times. The chain employs TRBV9 and TRBJ2-3; TRBD2 matches 13 bases. Germline CDR1 and CDR2: SGDLS and YYNGEE. This CDR3 is 15 amino acids long. Trimming at V came to 3 bases and at J to 6 bases, leaving 4 bases not matched to a gene. The CDR3 nucleotides are TGTGCCAGCAGCGCCGGGACTAGCGGGGTTGATACGCAGTATTTT. As protein: CASSAGTSGVDTQYF.

This clonotype has more than one count but fewer than ten. This chain joins TRBV14 and TRBJ2-3, with 10 bases matching TRBD2. CDR1 SGHDN and CDR2 FVKESK come from the germline V gene. V shed 0 bases and J 6 bases; nucleotides not matched to a gene: 6. The CDR3 extends over 16 amino acids. CDR3 nucleotide sequence: TGTGCCAGCAGCCAAGATCCTAGCGGGGGATTGGATACGCAGTATTTT. This sequence encodes CASSQDPSGGLDTQYF. Full variable domain (missing parts from reference TRBV14 and TRBJ2-3): EAGVTQFPSHSVIEKGQTVTLRCDPISGHDNLYWYRRVMGKEIKFLLHFVKESKQDESGMPNNRFLAERTGGTYSTLKVQPAELEDSGVYFCASSQDPSGGLDTQYFGPGTRLTVL.

In this sample, this clonotype turned up a few times. The junction does not match germline at one end; this may be a read error. V usage is TRBV4-1 and J usage is TRBJ2-1; 8 positions agree with TRBD1. The V gene's germline CDR1 is MGHRA and CDR2 YSYEKL. This CDR3 contains 18 residues. CDR3 region: CASTQAHTGTGLYNEQFF. For the CDR3, the DNA is TGCGCCAGCACCCAAGCCCACACCGGGACAGGACTTTACAATGAGCAGTTCTTC.

This clonotype has only a few counts. V and J are TRBV7-9 and TRBJ2-7, with unresolved D. This CDR3 is 14 amino acids long. CDR1 is SEHNR and CDR2 is FQNEAQ in the germline V gene (reference sequence). The V and J ends lost 5 bases and 3 bases respectively, with 14 bases between them. CDR3 sequence reads: CASSAGIKVYEQYF. The CDR3 DNA sequence: TGTGCCAGCAGCGCAGGAATTAAGGTCTACGAGCAGTACTTC.

This rearrangement joins TRBV29-1 to TRBJ2-7; TRBD2 might be the D (6 bases). V was clipped by 5 bases and J by 0 bases, with 17 bases between them. Germline CDR1 reads SQVTM; CDR2 reads ANQGSEA. CDR3 length equals 15 residues. The CDR3 spells CSVLKLAGLSYEQYF. The CDR3, as DNA: TGCAGCGTTCTCAAACTAGCTGGCCTCTCCTACGAGCAGTACTTC.

This chain joins TRBV5-1 and TRBJ2-5; the D gene could be TRBD1 or TRBD2 (5 bases each). In germline, CDR1 is SGHRS, CDR2 YFSETQ. The CDR3 sequence is 14 residues long. V was shortened by 4 bases and J by 5 bases, with 15 bases between the two germline ends. The CDR3: CASSTGPVGETQYF. The CDR3 DNA sequence: TGCGCCAGCAGCACGGGGCCGGTCGGGGAGACCCAGTACTTC.

This clonotype was seen many times. The chain links TRBV7-2 to TRBJ2-7; D may be TRBD2 (6 bases). V was shortened by 1 base and J by 3 bases, with 7 bases between the two germline ends. The CDR3 is 13 residues long. The germline V gene has CDR1 SGHTA and CDR2 FQGNSA. CDR3: CASSLVGGYEQYF. The DNA of the CDR3 is TGTGCCAGCAGCTTAGTGGGGGGCTACGAGCAGTACTTC.

This clonotype has more than one count but fewer than ten. J is TRBJ2-4 and V is TRBV2; maybe TRBD1 (5 bases). The CDR3 runs to 16 residues. CDR1 is SNHLY and CDR2 is FYNNEI in the germline V gene. Trimming removed 2 bases from V and 9 bases from J, with 20 bases in between. The CDR3 sequence is CASSESRRSQGGIQYF. CDR3 DNA: TGTGCCAGCAGTGAAAGTAGACGGAGCCAGGGTGGCATTCAGTACTTC. Variable domain in full (rest from reference TRBV2 and TRBJ2-4): EPEVTQTPSHQVTQMGQEVILRCVPISNHLYFYWYRQILGQKVEFLVSFYNNEISEKSEIFDDQFSVERPDGSNFTLKIRSTKLEDSAMYFCASSESRRSQGGIQYFGAGTRLSVL.

The table lists this clonotype with many counts. J is TRBJ1-2 and V is TRBV6-4, with unresolved D. The length of the CDR3 is 12 residues. CDR1 and CDR2 from the germline V gene are MRHNA and SNTAGT. The V end lost 7 bases, the J end lost 6 bases, and 12 bases lay between the germline ends. The CDR3 bases are TGTGCCAGCATCAGGATTGGAGATGGCTACACCTTC. Translated, it gives CASIRIGDGYTF.

A few counts support this clonotype. The chain recombines TRBV7-9 with TRBJ1-1; 8 bases match TRBD1. Germline V gene data show CDR1 as SEHNR and CDR2 as FQNEAQ (reference sequence). The length of the CDR3 is 14 residues. V lost 2 bases and J lost 4; bases outside the gene matches: 3. CDR3 residues: CASSLQGAITEAFF. CDR3 DNA sequence: TGTGCCAGCAGCTTACAGGGGGCGATCACTGAAGCTTTCTTT.

Only a few counts were recorded for this clonotype. The chain employs TRBV6-2 or TRBV6-3 and TRBJ2-7, with D unclear. The CDR3 contains 13 residues. The germline V gene encodes CDR1 MNHEY and CDR2 SVGEGT. V lost 2 bases to trimming and J lost 6 bases, with 11 bases between them. CDR3 region: CASSYALGSEQYF. The CDR3 DNA sequence: TGTGCCAGCAGTTACGCCTTAGGTTCCGAGCAGTACTTC.

This clonotype was recorded at least ten times. The DNA for the CDR3 is TGTGCCATCAGTGAACGACAGGGTAATGCAGATACGCAGTATTTT. Translation gives CAISERQGNADTQYF. The V and J genes are TRBV10-3 and TRBJ2-3, with 7 bases matching TRBD1. In germline, CDR1 is ENHRY, CDR2 SYGVKD. V lost 3 bases and J lost 4; bases outside the gene matches: 7. The CDR3 contains 15 residues.

This clonotype was counted at least ten times. The chain has TRBV18 and TRBJ2-2, with 10 bases identical to TRBD1. V dropped 6 bases and J dropped 4; count of bases not matched to a gene: 8. Germline V gene sequence: CDR1 KGHSH, CDR2 LQKENI. There are 16 residues in the CDR3. The chain's CDR3 is CASSQTGTGVTGELFF. Here the CDR3 DNA reads TGTGCCAGCTCCCAGACTGGGACAGGGGTCACCGGGGAGCTGTTTTTT.

The V gene is TRBV18, the J gene TRBJ2-7; 7 nucleotides agree with TRBD1. From germline, CDR1 is KGHSH and CDR2 LQKENI. The CDR3 consists of 14 residues. V lost 6 bases, J lost 2 bases, and 7 bases stayed unmatched. This CDR3 is CASSSGQQAYEQYF. The CDR3, as DNA: TGTGCCAGCTCTTCGGGACAGCAAGCCTACGAGCAGTACTTC.

The chain is built from TRBV4-1 and TRBJ2-5, with D hard to call. Deletions cut 2 bases from V and 7 bases from J, with 20 bases between. The CDR3 runs 16 residues. Germline V gene data show CDR1 as MGHRA and CDR2 as YSYEKL. CDR3 in amino acids: CASSQSLAVAALTQYF. The CDR3 DNA follows: TGCGCCAGCAGCCAATCGTTAGCAGTGGCGGCTTTGACCCAGTACTTC.